This entry is about one T cell receptor beta chain. The table came from immunoSEQ multiplex PCR; TCRdb's copy has only in-frame clones and leaves some out. The table includes approximately 53,000 clones, 70% to 90% detected once. Trimming shortened V by 3 bases and J by 8 bases, and 12 bases separated the two germline ends. The CDR3 extends over 13 amino acids. Germline V CDR1 and CDR2: SGHRS, YFSETQ. This sample stems from a study of radiotherapy plus CTLA-4 blockade in lung cancer. Study overall: Among enrolled patients, less than 20% responded and more than 25% achieved disease control.

Sequenced material: peripheral blood, taken from a patient treated with radiotherapy plus ipilimumab. The clonotype originates from a human donor with non-small cell lung cancer whose response to radiotherapy plus ipilimumab could not be evaluated. The chain carries TRBV5-1 and TRBJ2-1, with D unclear. The CDR3 region is CASSSLAVDEQFF. The DNA for the CDR3 is TGCGCCAGCAGCTCACTGGCGGTTGATGAGCAGTTCTTC.